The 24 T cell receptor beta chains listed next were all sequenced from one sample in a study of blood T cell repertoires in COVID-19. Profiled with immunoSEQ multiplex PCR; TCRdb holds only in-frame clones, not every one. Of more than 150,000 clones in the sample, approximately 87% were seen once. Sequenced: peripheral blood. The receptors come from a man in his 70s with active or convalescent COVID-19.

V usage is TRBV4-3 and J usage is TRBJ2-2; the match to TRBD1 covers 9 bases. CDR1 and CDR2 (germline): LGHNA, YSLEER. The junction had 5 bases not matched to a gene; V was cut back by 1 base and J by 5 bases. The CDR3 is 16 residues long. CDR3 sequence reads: CASSQVQGQGTGELFF. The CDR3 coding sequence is TGCGCCAGCAGCCAAGTCCAGGGACAGGGAACCGGGGAGCTGTTTTTT.

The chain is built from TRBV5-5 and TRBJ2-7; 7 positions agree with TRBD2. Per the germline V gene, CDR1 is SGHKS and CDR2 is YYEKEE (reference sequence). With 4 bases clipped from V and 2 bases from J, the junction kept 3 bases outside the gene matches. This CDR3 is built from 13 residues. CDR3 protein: CASSQAGTYEQYF. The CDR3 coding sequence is TGTGCCAGCAGCCAAGCGGGAACCTACGAGCAGTACTTC.

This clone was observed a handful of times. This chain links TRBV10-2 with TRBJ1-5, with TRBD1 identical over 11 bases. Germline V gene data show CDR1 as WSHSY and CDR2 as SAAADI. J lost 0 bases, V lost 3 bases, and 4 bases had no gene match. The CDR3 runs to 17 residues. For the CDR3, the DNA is TGCGCCAGCAGTGAAAGGACAGGGGGCTATAGCAATCAGCCCCAGCATTTT. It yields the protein CASSERTGGYSNQPQHF.

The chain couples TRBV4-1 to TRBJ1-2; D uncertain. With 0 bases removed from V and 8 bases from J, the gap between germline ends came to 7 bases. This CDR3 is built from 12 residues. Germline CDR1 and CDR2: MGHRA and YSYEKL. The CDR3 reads CASSQEAVGYTF. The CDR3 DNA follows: TGCGCCAGCAGCCAAGAGGCAGTCGGCTACACCTTC.

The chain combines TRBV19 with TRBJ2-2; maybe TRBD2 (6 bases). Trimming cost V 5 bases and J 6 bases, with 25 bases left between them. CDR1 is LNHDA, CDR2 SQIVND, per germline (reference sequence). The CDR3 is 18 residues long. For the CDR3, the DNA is TGTGCCAGTAGTCGTTTGAATCGGGGGAATATCAGGGCCGGGGAGCTGTTTTTT. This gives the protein CASSRLNRGNIRAGELFF.

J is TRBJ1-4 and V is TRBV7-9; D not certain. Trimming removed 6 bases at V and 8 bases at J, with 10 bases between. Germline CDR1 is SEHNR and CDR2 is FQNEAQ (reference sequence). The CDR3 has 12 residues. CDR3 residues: CASSYLREKLFF. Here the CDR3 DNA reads TGTGCCAGCAGTTACCTAAGAGAAAAACTGTTTTTT.

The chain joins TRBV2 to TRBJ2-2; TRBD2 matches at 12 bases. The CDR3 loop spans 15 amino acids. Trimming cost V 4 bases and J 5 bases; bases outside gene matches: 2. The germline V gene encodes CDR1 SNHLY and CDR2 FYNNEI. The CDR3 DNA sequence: TGTGCCAGCAGTGGCCTAGCGGGAGGGACCGGGGAGCTGTTTTTT. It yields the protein CASSGLAGGTGELFF.

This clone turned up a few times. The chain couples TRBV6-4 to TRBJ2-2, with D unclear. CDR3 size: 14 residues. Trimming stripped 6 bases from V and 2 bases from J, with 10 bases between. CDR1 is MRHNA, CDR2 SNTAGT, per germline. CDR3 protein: CASSWRQNTGELFF. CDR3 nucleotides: TGTGCCAGCAGCTGGCGGCAAAACACCGGGGAGCTGTTTTTT.

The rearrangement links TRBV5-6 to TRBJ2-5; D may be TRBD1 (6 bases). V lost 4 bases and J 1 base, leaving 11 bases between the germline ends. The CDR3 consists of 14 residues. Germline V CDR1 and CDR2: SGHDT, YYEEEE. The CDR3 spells CASSLGTTQETQYF. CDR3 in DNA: TGTGCCAGCAGCCTCGGGACAACCCAAGAGACCCAGTACTTC.

The CDR3 DNA reads as TGTGCCAGCAGCCAAACAGACGGAGAGCAGTACTTC. The encoded protein is CASSQTDGEQYF. J is TRBJ2-7 and V is TRBV5-4; D is unresolved. Deletions cut 4 bases from V and 7 bases from J, with 12 bases between. Germline assignment: CDR1 SGHNT and CDR2 YYREEE (reference sequence). The CDR3 is 12 residues long.

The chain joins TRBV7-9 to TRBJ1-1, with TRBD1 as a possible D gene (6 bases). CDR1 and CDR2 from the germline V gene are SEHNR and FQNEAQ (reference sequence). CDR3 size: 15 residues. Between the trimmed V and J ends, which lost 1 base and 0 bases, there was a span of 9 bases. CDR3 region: CASSLGQVLNTEAFF. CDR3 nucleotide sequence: TGTGCCAGCAGCTTAGGACAGGTCTTGAACACTGAAGCTTTCTTT.

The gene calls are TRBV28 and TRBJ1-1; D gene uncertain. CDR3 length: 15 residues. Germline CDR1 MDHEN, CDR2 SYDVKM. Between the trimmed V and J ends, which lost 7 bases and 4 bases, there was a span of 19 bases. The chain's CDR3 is CASTPFLGRGTEAFF. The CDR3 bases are TGTGCCAGCACCCCGTTTCTCGGCCGGGGCACTGAAGCTTTCTTT. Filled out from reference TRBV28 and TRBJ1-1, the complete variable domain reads DVKVTQSSRYLVKRTGEKVFLECVQDMDHENMFWYRQDPGLGLRLIYFSYDVKMKEKGDIPEGYSVSREKKERFSLILESASTNQTSMYLCASTPFLGRGTEAFFGQGTRLTVV.

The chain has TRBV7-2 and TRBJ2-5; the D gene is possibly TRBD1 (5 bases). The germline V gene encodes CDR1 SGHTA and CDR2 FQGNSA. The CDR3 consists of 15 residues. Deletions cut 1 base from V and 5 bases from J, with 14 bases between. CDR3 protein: CASSLVGHQEETQYF. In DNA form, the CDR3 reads TGTGCCAGCAGCTTAGTGGGGCACCAGGAGGAGACCCAGTACTTC. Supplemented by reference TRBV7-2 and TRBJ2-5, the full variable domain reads GAGVSQSPSNKVTEKGKDVELRCDPISGHTALYWYRQSLGQGLEFLIYFQGNSAPDKSGLPSDRFSAERTGGSVSTLTIQRTQQEDSAVYLCASSLVGHQEETQYFGPGTRLLVL.

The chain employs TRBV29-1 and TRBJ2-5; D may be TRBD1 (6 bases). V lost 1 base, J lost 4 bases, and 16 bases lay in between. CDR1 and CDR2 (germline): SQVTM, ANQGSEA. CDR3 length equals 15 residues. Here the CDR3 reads CSVEVGAQVLETQYF. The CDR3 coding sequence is TGCAGCGTTGAAGTGGGGGCGCAGGTTCTAGAGACCCAGTACTTC. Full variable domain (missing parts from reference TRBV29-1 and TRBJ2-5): SAVISQKPSRDICQRGTSLTIQCQVDSQVTMMFWYRQQPGQSLTLIATANQGSEATYESGFVIDKFPISRPNLTFSTLTVSNMSPEDSSIYLCSVEVGAQVLETQYFGPGTRLLVL.

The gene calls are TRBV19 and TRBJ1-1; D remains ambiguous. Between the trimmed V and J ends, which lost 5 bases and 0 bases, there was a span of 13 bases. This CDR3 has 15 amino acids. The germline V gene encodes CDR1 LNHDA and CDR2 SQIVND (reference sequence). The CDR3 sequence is CASSLGGLMNTEAFF. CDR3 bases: TGTGCCAGTAGTTTGGGCGGGCTAATGAACACTGAAGCTTTCTTT.

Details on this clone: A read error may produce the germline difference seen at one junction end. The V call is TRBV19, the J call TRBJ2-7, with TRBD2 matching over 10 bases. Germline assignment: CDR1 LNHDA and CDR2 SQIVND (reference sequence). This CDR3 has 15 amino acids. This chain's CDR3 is CASSKGMGLACEQYF. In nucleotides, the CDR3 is TGTGCCAGCAGTAAGGGGATGGGACTAGCGTGCGAGCAGTACTTC.

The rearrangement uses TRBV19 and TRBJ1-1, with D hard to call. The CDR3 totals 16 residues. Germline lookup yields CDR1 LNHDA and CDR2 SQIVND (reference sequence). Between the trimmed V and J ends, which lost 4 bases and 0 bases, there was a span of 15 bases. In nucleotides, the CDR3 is TGTGCCAGTAGTAGGTTCCGGGGAAGCATGAACACTGAAGCTTTCTTT. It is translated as CASSRFRGSMNTEAFF.

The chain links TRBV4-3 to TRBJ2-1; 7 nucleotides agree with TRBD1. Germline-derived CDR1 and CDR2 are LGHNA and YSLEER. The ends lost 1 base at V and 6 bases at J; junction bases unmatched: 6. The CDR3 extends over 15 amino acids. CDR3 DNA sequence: TGCGCCAGCAGCCAAGCGGGACAGCTACTCAATGAGCAGTTCTTC. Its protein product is CASSQAGQLLNEQFF.

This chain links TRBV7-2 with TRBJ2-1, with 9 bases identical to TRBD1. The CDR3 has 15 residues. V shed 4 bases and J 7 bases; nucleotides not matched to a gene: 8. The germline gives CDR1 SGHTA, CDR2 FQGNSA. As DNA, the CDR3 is TGTGCCAGCAGCTCGCCGGGACAGGGTATGAATGAGCAGTTCTTC. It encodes CASSSPGQGMNEQFF.

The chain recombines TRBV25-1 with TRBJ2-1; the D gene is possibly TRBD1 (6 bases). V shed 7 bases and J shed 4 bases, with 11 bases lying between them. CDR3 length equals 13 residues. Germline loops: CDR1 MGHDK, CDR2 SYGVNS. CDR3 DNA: TGTGCCAGCATTGAGGGGACATACAATGAGCAGTTCTTC. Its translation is CASIEGTYNEQFF.

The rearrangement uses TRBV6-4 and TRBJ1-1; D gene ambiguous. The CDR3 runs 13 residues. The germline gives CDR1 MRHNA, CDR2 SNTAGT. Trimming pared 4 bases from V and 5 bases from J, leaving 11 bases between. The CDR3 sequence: CASSAGVWTEAFF. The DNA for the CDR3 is TGTGCCAGCAGTGCCGGGGTATGGACTGAAGCTTTCTTT.

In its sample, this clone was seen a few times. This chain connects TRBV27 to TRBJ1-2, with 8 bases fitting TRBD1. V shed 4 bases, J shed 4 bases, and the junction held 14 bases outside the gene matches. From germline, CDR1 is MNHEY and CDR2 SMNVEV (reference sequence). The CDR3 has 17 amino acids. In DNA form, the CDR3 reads TGTGCCAGCAGTTCTCCCGCATCAGGACAGGGCGTCTATGGCTACACCTTC. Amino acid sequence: CASSSPASGQGVYGYTF.

CDR3 sequence: CASAPGNNSPLHF. DNA for the CDR3: TGTGCCAGCGCCCCGGGGAATAATTCACCCCTCCACTTT. The chain joins TRBV2 to TRBJ1-6; D is undetermined. The V gene lost 8 bases and the J gene lost 5 bases, with 10 bases spanning the gap. This CDR3 is 13 amino acids long. The germline CDR1 and CDR2 sequences are SNHLY and FYNNEI.

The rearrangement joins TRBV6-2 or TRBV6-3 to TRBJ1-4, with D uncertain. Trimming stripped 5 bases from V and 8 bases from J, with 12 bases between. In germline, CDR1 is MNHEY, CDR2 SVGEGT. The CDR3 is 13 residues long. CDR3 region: CASSAMSGEKLFF. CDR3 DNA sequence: TGTGCCAGCAGTGCCATGTCCGGGGAAAAACTGTTTTTT.